One and the same sample provided the 18 T cell receptor beta chains below, sequenced in a study of T cell changes during pregnancy in multiple sclerosis. Profiled with immunoSEQ multiplex PCR; TCRdb holds only in-frame clones, not every one. The data show 100,000 or so clones, more than 90% seen once. The material sequenced was peripheral blood, taken in the second trimester of pregnancy. Source of these receptors: a female donor with multiple sclerosis, enrolled in a pregnancy study.

The V and J genes are TRBV18 and TRBJ2-2; 14 bases are a match to TRBD2. Trimming cost V 4 bases and J 2 bases; bases outside gene matches: 12. CDR1 and CDR2 (germline): KGHSH, LQKENI. The CDR3 contains 20 residues. CDR3 sequence: CASSRTGTSGSNSNTGELFF. CDR3 nucleotides: TGTGCCAGCTCACGAACCGGGACTAGCGGGAGTAATTCTAACACCGGGGAGCTGTTTTTT.

The chain couples TRBV25-1 to TRBJ2-2, with D possibly TRBD1 on 5 matching bases. Trimming took 2 bases from V and 4 from J, leaving 5 bases between them. The CDR3 length is 13 residues. Germline CDR1 and CDR2: MGHDK and SYGVNS. DNA for the CDR3: TGTGCCAGCAGTGAAAGGGGCACCGGGGAGCTGTTTTTT. This gives the protein CASSERGTGELFF.

This clone has just one count. The chain has TRBV28 and TRBJ2-7; TRBD1 aligns across 8 bases. Germline CDR1 reads MDHEN; CDR2 reads SYDVKM. The junction had 4 bases not matched to a gene; V was cut back by 4 bases and J by 2 bases. CDR3 length: 14 amino acids. The CDR3, as DNA: TGTGCCAGCAGTTCAGGGGGCAACCCCTACGAGCAGTACTTC. Translating gives CASSSGGNPYEQYF.

V gene TRBV30 combines with J gene TRBJ2-5; D unclear. Between the trimmed V and J ends, which lost 2 bases and 1 base, there was a span of 8 bases. The V gene's germline CDR1 is GTSNPN and CDR2 SVGIG (reference sequence). CDR3 size: 13 residues. CDR3 nucleotides: TGTGCCTGGAGTCCCAGTCTCCAAGAGACCCAGTACTTC. It encodes CAWSPSLQETQYF.

V and J are TRBV28 and TRBJ1-5, with a tentative D call TRBD1 (6 bases). The CDR3 length is 14 residues. With 3 bases removed from V and 9 bases from J, the gap between germline ends came to 15 bases. The germline CDR1 and CDR2 sequences are MDHEN and SYDVKM. CDR3 coding DNA: TGTGCCAGCAGTTTTGATTGGGGGGGCCGGCCCCAGCATTTT. It specifies CASSFDWGGRPQHF.

This chain uses TRBV29-1 with TRBJ2-1; D unclear. The CDR3 loop spans 11 amino acids. Trimming stripped 8 bases from V and 7 bases from J, with 12 bases between. Germline CDR1 SQVTM, CDR2 ANQGSEA. The CDR3 loop is CSSGPHNEQFF. The CDR3, as DNA: TGCAGCTCTGGCCCTCATAATGAGCAGTTCTTC.

This clone was detected once. The V gene is TRBV6-5, the J gene TRBJ1-1; D unresolved. Germline values: CDR1 MNHEY, CDR2 SVGAGI. The CDR3 is 13 amino acids. Trimming took 2 bases from V and 4 from J, leaving 8 bases between them. The CDR3 nucleotides read TGTGCCAGCAGTTACCTTCCGGGCACTGAAGCTTTCTTT. This gives the protein CASSYLPGTEAFF.

V is TRBV6-6 and J is TRBJ2-7; TRBD2 aligns across 9 bases. Looked up from germline, CDR1 is MNHNY and CDR2 is SVGAGI (reference sequence). This CDR3 contains 15 residues. The ends lost 0 bases at V and 2 bases at J; junction bases unmatched: 2. The CDR3 sequence: CASSYSASGTYEQYF. The CDR3 region has the DNA TGTGCCAGCAGTTACTCGGCTAGCGGGACCTACGAGCAGTACTTC.

V usage is TRBV19 and J usage is TRBJ1-5; D remains ambiguous. CDR1 is LNHDA, CDR2 SQIVND, per germline (reference sequence). Trimming removed 4 bases at V and 5 bases at J, with 15 bases between. There are 15 residues in the CDR3. CDR3 protein: CASSNGRGMDQPQHF. The CDR3 DNA reads as TGTGCCAGTAGTAACGGCCGGGGAATGGATCAGCCCCAGCATTTT.

The rearrangement links TRBV2 to TRBJ2-5, with D tentatively TRBD1 (5 bases). The germline V and J ends were trimmed by 7 bases and 1 base, with 13 bases remaining between them. There are 14 residues in the CDR3. Germline CDR1 reads SNHLY; CDR2 reads FYNNEI. CDR3 protein: CASTLWQGQETQYF. DNA of the CDR3: TGTGCCAGCACCCTTTGGCAGGGCCAAGAGACCCAGTACTTC.

This chain connects TRBV7-8 to TRBJ2-7; tentative D call: TRBD2 (5 bases). The germline CDR1 and CDR2 sequences are SGHVS and FQNEAQ. The germline V and J ends were trimmed by 7 bases and 11 bases, with 12 bases remaining between them. This CDR3 is built from 10 residues. The CDR3 is CASNLSGKYF. CDR3 DNA: TGTGCCAGCAACTTGTCGGGAAAGTACTTC.

This rearrangement joins TRBV5-1 to TRBJ2-3; 10 nucleotides align to TRBD1. V trimming: 0 bases; J trimming: 4 bases; junction bases outside the gene matches: 8. The CDR3 is 17 residues long. CDR1 and CDR2 (germline): SGHRS, YFSETQ. CDR3 in DNA: TGCGCCAGCAGCTTGGCCGGGACAGGGGCAAGGGCAGATACGCAGTATTTT. Encoded protein: CASSLAGTGARADTQYF.

V usage is TRBV27 and J usage is TRBJ2-7; tentatively, D is TRBD1 (6 bases). The CDR3 totals 14 residues. Germline assignment: CDR1 MNHEY and CDR2 SMNVEV (reference sequence). V shed 2 bases and J shed 2 bases, with 10 bases lying between them. DNA of the CDR3: TGTGCCAGCAGTTTAAGGGGGTATACCTACGAGCAGTACTTC. Its translation is CASSLRGYTYEQYF.

The chain is built from TRBV6-6 and TRBJ2-7; 7 bases map to TRBD2. Germline lookup yields CDR1 MNHNY and CDR2 SVGAGI (reference sequence). With 5 bases clipped from V and 3 bases from J, the junction kept 7 bases outside the gene matches. The CDR3 spans 14 residues. The CDR3: CASSPPGGSYEQYF. For the CDR3, the DNA is TGTGCCAGCAGTCCCCCGGGCGGGAGCTACGAGCAGTACTTC.

Regarding this clone: One end of the junction is discordant with germline, which a read error may explain. This sequence joins TRBV11-1 and TRBJ2-2, with TRBD2 identical over 11 bases. CDR1 and CDR2 (germline): SGHAT, FQDESV (reference sequence). The CDR3 covers 15 residues. The CDR3 protein is CASSLAGGATGELFF. For the CDR3, the DNA is TGTGCCAGCAGCCTAGCGGGAGGTGCGACCGGGGAGCTGTTTTTT.

The chain carries TRBV19 and TRBJ2-2; 9 positions match TRBD2. The CDR3 totals 15 residues. Germline CDR1 LNHDA, CDR2 SQIVND (reference sequence). V was pared by 5 bases and J by 6 bases, with 7 bases of the junction left unmatched. Here the CDR3 reads CASSRGTSYSGELFF. In DNA form, the CDR3 reads TGTGCCAGTAGTCGGGGGACTAGCTACTCCGGGGAGCTGTTTTTT.

A few counts support this clone. One junction end does not reproduce the germline sequence, and a read error may be involved. This rearrangement joins TRBV19 to TRBJ1-1; 10 bases match TRBD1. The germline V gene encodes CDR1 LNHDA and CDR2 SQIVND (reference sequence). This CDR3 has 12 amino acids. This CDR3 is CASSPGGQGIIF. In DNA form, the CDR3 reads TGTGCCAGTAGCCCCGGGGGACAGGGGATTATCTTT. Looking up the rest from reference TRBV19 and TRBJ1-1 gives the full variable domain: DGGITQSPKYLFRKEGQNVTLSCEQNLNHDAMYWYRQDPGQGLRLIYYSQIVNDFQKGDIAEGYSVSREKKESFPLTVTSAQKNPTAFYLCASSPGGQGIIFGQGTRLTVV.

The gene calls are TRBV7-2 and TRBJ2-2, with 9 nucleotides matching TRBD2. This CDR3 contains 15 residues. Trimming at V came to 5 bases and at J to 1 base, leaving 2 bases not matched to a gene. The V gene's germline CDR1 is SGHTA and CDR2 FQGNSA. The CDR3 sequence is CASSLTSGNTGELFF. In nucleotides, the CDR3 is TGTGCCAGCAGCCTGACTAGCGGGAACACCGGGGAGCTGTTTTTT.